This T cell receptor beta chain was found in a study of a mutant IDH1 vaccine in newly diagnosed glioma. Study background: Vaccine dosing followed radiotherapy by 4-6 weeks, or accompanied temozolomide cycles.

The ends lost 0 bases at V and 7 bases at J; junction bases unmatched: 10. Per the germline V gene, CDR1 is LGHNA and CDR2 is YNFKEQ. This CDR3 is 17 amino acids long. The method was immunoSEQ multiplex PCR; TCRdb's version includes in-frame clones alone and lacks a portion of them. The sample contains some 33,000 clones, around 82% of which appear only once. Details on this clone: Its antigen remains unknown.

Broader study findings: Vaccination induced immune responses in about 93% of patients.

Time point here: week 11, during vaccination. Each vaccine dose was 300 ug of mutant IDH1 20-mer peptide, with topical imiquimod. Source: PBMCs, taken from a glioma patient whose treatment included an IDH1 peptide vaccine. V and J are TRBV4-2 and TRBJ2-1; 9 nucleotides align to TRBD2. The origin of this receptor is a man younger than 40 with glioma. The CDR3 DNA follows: TGTGCCAGCAGCCAAGAGGCGGTGCGGGAGGGCAAAAATGAGCAGTTCTTC. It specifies CASSQEAVREGKNEQFF.